Listed here are 2 T cell receptor beta chains from one sample, sequenced in a study of cytotoxic CD8 clonotypes in ibrutinib-treated CLL. Generated by immunoSEQ multiplex PCR, the TCRdb table keeps only in-frame clones and is missing some. The sample holds over 250,000 clones, roughly 76% seen once. The sequenced sample was PBMCs, obtained at disease progression, from a patient treated with ibrutinib. The source is a human donor with chronic lymphocytic leukemia.

The V call is TRBV10-3, the J call TRBJ2-1, with D possibly matching TRBD2 (6 bases). CDR3 size: 14 residues. Germline V gene lookup returns CDR1 ENHRY and CDR2 SYGVKD. Trimming shortened V by 2 bases and J by 8 bases, and 13 bases separated the two germline ends. CDR3 coding DNA: TGTGCCATCAGTGAGGGTCGGAGCGGGCATGAGCAGTTCTTC. Its protein is CAISEGRSGHEQFF.

The rearrangement joins TRBV25-1 to TRBJ1-4; 8 positions match TRBD1. Per the germline V gene, CDR1 is MGHDK and CDR2 is SYGVNS. J gave up 5 bases and V 3 bases, and 2 bases lay outside the gene matches. The length of the CDR3 is 14 residues. CDR3 in DNA: TGTGCCAGCAGTGACAGGGGGCGGAATGAAAAACTGTTTTTT. It is translated as CASSDRGRNEKLFF. Using reference TRBV25-1 and TRBJ1-4 for the parts outside the CDR3, the full variable domain is EADIYQTPRYLVIGTGKKITLECSQTMGHDKMYWYQQDPGMELHLIHYSYGVNSTEKGDLSSESTVSRIRTEHFPLTLESARPSHTSQYLCASSDRGRNEKLFFGSGTQLSVL.